These T cell receptor beta chains were read from a single sample in a study of blood T cell repertoires in COVID-19. Clones were sequenced by immunoSEQ multiplex PCR, and TCRdb holds only the in-frame ones, with some missing. Of 99,000 or so clones in the sample, about 90% were seen once. The sequenced sample consisted of peripheral blood. These receptors all come from a middle-aged man with acute or convalescent COVID-19. CDR3s leave out the opening cysteine and the closing phenylalanine or tryptophan. Each record gives: V gene, J gene, CDR3 protein.

>TRBV18|TRBJ1-5
ASSPGTASQPQH
>TRBV27|TRBJ2-1
ASSSLLKGGPHAVPF
>TRBV30|TRBJ1-5
AWSAGQGNQPQH
>TRBV3-1/TRBV3-2|TRBJ1-2
ASSPAGNYGYT
>TRBV9|TRBJ2-2
ASRPPGQGVSGELF
>TRBV19|TRBJ1-6
ASRPGQRIHSPLH
>TRBV2|TRBJ1-1
ASSERGNTEAF
>TRBV5-6|TRBJ2-7
ASSWGTSGGYEQY
>TRBV14|TRBJ2-7
ASSQALFRGEQY
>TRBV7-2|TRBJ2-5
ASSWGLAGGETQY
>TRBV6-6|TRBJ2-3
ATKAGTQY
>TRBV9|TRBJ1-1
ASSVPRQPGSNTEAF
>TRBV5-1|TRBJ2-1
ASSPRETTYNEQF
>TRBV28|TRBJ1-2
ASTNRRDGYT
>TRBV12-3/TRBV12-4|TRBJ2-5
ASRGQIQETQY
>TRBV28|TRBJ1-5
ASSLAGQGQPQH
>TRBV29-1|TRBJ2-6
SVRDGGSGANVLT
>TRBV2|TRBJ1-2
ASSGDRGHEGYT
>TRBV18|TRBJ2-1
ASSPRTDNEQF
>TRBV19|TRBJ2-7
ASSPRLNRAQATYEQY
>TRBV2|TRBJ2-7
ASSEVIAGDEQY
>TRBV3-1/TRBV3-2|TRBJ2-2
ASRLAGDTGELF
>TRBV6-1|TRBJ1-6
ASSDTGRRGGDSPLH
>TRBV6-5|TRBJ2-5
ASSYDQYQETQY
>TRBV9|TRBJ1-6
ASSPQTGGNSPLH
>TRBV2|TRBJ2-4
ASSDPGGAKNIQY
>TRBV6-5|TRBJ2-5
ASSSSGTAQETQY
>TRBV30|TRBJ2-5
AWGTGGVETQY
>TRBV28|TRBJ2-7
ASSLGGRGYEQY
>TRBV24-1|TRBJ2-1
ATSDPGTEQF
>TRBV14|TRBJ2-7
ASSQGDRVAIEQY
>TRBV28|TRBJ2-7
ASTLTGIYEQY
>TRBV3-1/TRBV3-2|TRBJ2-2
ASSQGPHYSGVL
>TRBV30|TRBJ1-2
ASNAPGQRNYT
>TRBV5-1|TRBJ2-1
ASSSAGEQF
>TRBV3-1/TRBV3-2|TRBJ1-5
ASSQDPAQGSQPQH
>TRBV19|TRBJ2-1
ASSIVFSGRSYNEQF
>TRBV4-1|TRBJ1-2
ASSQPRGGYT
>TRBV4-1|TRBJ2-1
ASSQDATSGSNEQF
>TRBV19|TRBJ2-7
ASSSRQGNLYEQY
>TRBV5-6|TRBJ1-1
ASSFTGKNTEAF
>TRBV27|TRBJ2-1
ASKKGGNYNEQF
>TRBV2|TRBJ1-1
ASRLHRRERTEAF
>TRBV24-1|TRBJ2-1
ATSLGGEQF
>TRBV6-5|TRBJ2-7
ASSYDWSSYEQY
>TRBV27|TRBJ2-7
ASSPDRGYLINEQY
>TRBV24-1|TRBJ2-7
ATSDPGRAGNEQY
>TRBV12-3/TRBV12-4|TRBJ1-2
ASSLQPNYGYT
>TRBV12-3/TRBV12-4|TRBJ2-1
ASSLAADLF
>TRBV10-1|TRBJ2-7
ASSESKRGEQY
>TRBV5-4|TRBJ2-3
ASSLGGSTDTQY
>TRBV6-5|TRBJ2-1
ASSQTGNEQF
>TRBV6-5|TRBJ1-2
ASQPPRKGNYGYA
>TRBV11-2|TRBJ2-5
ASSLQETQY